This T cell receptor (beta chain) emerged from a study of beta chain features in type 1 diabetes. Study-wide points: A moderate, significant TCRB CDR3 shortening appeared in type 1 diabetes across four CD4+ subsets.

V lost 2 bases and J 5 bases, leaving 10 bases between the germline ends. Germline-derived CDR1 and CDR2 are LNHDA and SQIVND (reference sequence). The CDR3 has 14 amino acids. Isolated RNA was reverse transcribed in full, so expressed TCRB transcripts were sequenced. The protocol was immunoSEQ multiplex PCR, while the TCRdb copy is restricted to in-frame clones and leaves out a portion. The table has hundreds of thousands of clones, about 11% seen once. Remarks on this clone: Its specificity is unknown.

The sample was naive CD4+ T cells from blood. The chain combines TRBV19 with TRBJ1-5; tentatively, D is TRBD1 (5 bases). The clonotype comes from a man aged 25 to 40 with type 1 diabetes. The CDR3 DNA sequence: TGTGCCAGTAGTATACCCAGGGTGGATCAGCCCCAGCATTTT. As protein: CASSIPRVDQPQHF.